The text below deals with one T cell receptor beta chain. The target antigen is unknown. The entry originates in a study of T cells after posttransplantation cyclophosphamide. Study results and caveats: Later post-transplant blood repertoires were often dominated by donor CD8+ memory clones.

CDR1 is SGHDT and CDR2 is YYEEEE in the germline V gene. The CDR3 consists of 17 residues. The J segment lost 0 bases and the V segment lost 4 bases, leaving 10 bases of the junction unmatched. Some clones are missing from TCRdb's copy, which holds only in-frame ones; the method was immunoSEQ multiplex PCR. The table lists some 37,000 clones, with no singletons. This receptor was identified in a girl aged 10 to 17 in good health, CMV-negative, and a related stem cell transplant donor. The chain combines TRBV5-6 with TRBJ1-2; 9 nucleotides match TRBD1. Input material: PBMCs. The chain's CDR3 is CASSPLSGTGSNYGYTF. The CDR3 nucleotides read TGTGCCAGCAGCCCCCTGTCCGGGACAGGGTCTAACTATGGCTACACCTTC.